This entry describes one T cell receptor (beta chain). Residents of around 24 US areas, aged about 18 to 100 years, made up the participants. Data came from immunoSEQ multiplex PCR; TCRdb stores just in-frame clones and leaves some out. Of some 300,000 clones in the sample, just under 90% were seen once. This sample stems from a study of blood T cell repertoires in COVID-19. On the study more broadly: Acute and convalescent COVID-19 samples came from the United States, Italy and Spain. T cells, B-cell-depleted T cells, or PBMCs provided the cDNA or gDNA that served as material.

The CDR3 is 15 residues long. Germline V gives CDR1 SEHNR, CDR2 FQNEAQ (reference sequence). The J segment lost 6 bases and the V segment lost 1 base, leaving 2 bases of the junction unmatched. The origin of this receptor is a woman aged 50 to 60 who had been exposed to COVID-19. The sequenced sample consisted of PBMCs or T cells enriched from blood (not recorded which). J is TRBJ1-4 and V is TRBV7-9, with TRBD1 matching 10 bases. The DNA of the CDR3 is TGTGCCAGCAGCTTAGTTGGACAGGGGGATGAAAAACTGTTTTTT. The encoded protein is CASSLVGQGDEKLFF.